The 12 T cell receptor beta chains below were found in one sample sequenced in a study of CXCR3-negative and CXCR3-positive naive CD8 T cells. TRB cDNA was prepared as libraries by UMI-labeled 5' RACE. TCRdb re-called the 5' RACE reads; one entry per CDR3 protein, DNA not given. This sample contains over 70,000 distinct CDR3 sequences. These TCRs are of unknown antigen specificity. Findings and caveats of the study: More hydrophobic TRB CDR3s occurred in CXCR3-positive than in CXCR3-negative naive cells.

Input material: naive CXCR3+ CD8+ T cells from blood. Documented subset: CD45RO-CCR7+CD27+CD95- naive CD8+ T cells expressing CXCR3 (TNR3+). Receptors were obtained from a human donor in good health. Some clones in this sample may be carry-over from other donors' samples.

The chain combines TRBV6-2 or TRBV6-3 with TRBJ2-7; TCRdb indicates TRBD2, and absent DNA this call remains unverified. Germline values: CDR1 MNHEY, CDR2 SVGEGT. The CDR3 is 16 residues long. CDR3 amino acids: CASCSWDSKWGYEQYF.

This sequence joins TRBV7-6 and TRBJ2-3; the TCRdb D gene call, TRBD1, has no DNA to confirm it. This CDR3 region has 18 residues. CDR1 is SGHVS, CDR2 FNYEAQ, per germline. CDR3 loop: CASSFRPGTGGVTDTQYF.

The V and J genes are TRBV4-3 and TRBJ1-1; without DNA, the TCRdb call of TRBD1 cannot be checked. The CDR3 runs 16 residues. Germline CDR1 is LGHNA and CDR2 is YSLEER. CDR3 loop: CASSHEPRGAGTEAFF.

The CDR3 sequence is CASSQDGTSPYNEQFF. This rearrangement joins TRBV4-2 to TRBJ2-1; the D call of TRBD2 rests on TCRdb alone, since no DNA is present to check it. Germline CDR1 reads LGHNA; CDR2 reads YNFKEQ. The CDR3 contains 16 residues.

The chain recombines TRBV29-1 with TRBJ1-1. Germline V lookup: CDR1 SQVTM, CDR2 ANQGSEA. CDR3 length equals 12 residues. CDR3 residues: CSVEQENTEAFF.

The chain is built from TRBV7-6 and TRBJ1-4; TCRdb returns TRBD1, unconfirmable since there is no DNA. The length of the CDR3 is 15 residues. Germline V gene lookup returns CDR1 SGHVS and CDR2 FNYEAQ. CDR3 amino acids: CASSSGDRGSEKLFF.

The chain is built from TRBV29-1 and TRBJ2-1; the TCRdb call, TRBD1, lacks DNA for checking. Germline CDR1 SQVTM, CDR2 ANQGSEA. The CDR3 totals 12 residues. The CDR3 sequence: CSAQGAGEEQFF.

This rearrangement joins TRBV18 to TRBJ2-1; without DNA, the TCRdb call of TRBD1 cannot be checked. CDR3 size: 13 residues. Germline CDR1 KGHSH, CDR2 LQKENI. Here the CDR3 reads CASSPLSGNEQFF.

The chain employs TRBV6-6 and TRBJ2-3; the D call of TRBD1 rests on TCRdb alone, since no DNA is present to check it. In germline, CDR1 is MNHNY, CDR2 SVGAGI (reference sequence). This CDR3 comprises 13 residues. CDR3 sequence: CASSQNRGDTQYF.

The rearrangement links TRBV20-1 to TRBJ2-7; TCRdb calls TRBD1, which cannot be checked without DNA. The CDR3 runs 14 residues. CDR1 is DFQATT and CDR2 is SNEGSKA in the germline V gene (reference sequence). CDR3 in amino acids: CSASSGQRSYEQYF.

This rearrangement joins TRBV6-5 to TRBJ2-2. This CDR3 spans 14 amino acids. The germline V gene has CDR1 MNHEY and CDR2 SVGAGI. The CDR3 reads CASSYSIVTGELFF.

The chain links TRBV25-1 to TRBJ1-2; TCRdb indicates TRBD1, and absent DNA this call remains unverified. Germline V lookup: CDR1 MGHDK, CDR2 SYGVNS. This CDR3 region has 13 residues. The CDR3 loop reads CASSADRIGGYTF.